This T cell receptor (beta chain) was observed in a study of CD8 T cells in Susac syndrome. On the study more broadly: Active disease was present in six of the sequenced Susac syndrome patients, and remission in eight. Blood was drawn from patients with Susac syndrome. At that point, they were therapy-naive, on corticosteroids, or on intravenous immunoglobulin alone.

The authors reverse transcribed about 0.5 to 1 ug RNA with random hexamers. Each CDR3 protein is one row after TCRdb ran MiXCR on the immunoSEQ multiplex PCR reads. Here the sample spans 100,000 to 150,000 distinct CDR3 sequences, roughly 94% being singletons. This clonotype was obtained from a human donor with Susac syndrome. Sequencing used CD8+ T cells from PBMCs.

CDR3 loop: CSARIGGELFF. DNA of the CDR3: TGCAGTGCTAGAATTGGCGGGGAGCTGTTTTTT. This chain links TRBV20-1 with TRBJ2-2; D remains unclear. V was clipped by 2 bases and J by 7 bases, with 5 bases between them. Germline V gene data show CDR1 as DFQATT and CDR2 as SNEGSKA (reference sequence). The CDR3 runs to 11 residues.